Included here is one T cell receptor (beta chain) sequence, with context. TCRdb fed the RT-PCR reads into MiXCR, producing one record per CDR3 protein. The sample has almost 700,000 distinct CDR3 sequences; 14% are singletons. The length of the CDR3 is 15 residues. Trimming removed 7 bases at V and 0 bases at J, with 16 bases between. In germline, CDR1 is MNHEY, CDR2 SVGEGT. This TCR was recovered from a female donor in good health, serving as a healthy control. The V gene is TRBV6-2 or TRBV6-3, the J gene TRBJ2-7; TRBD1 is a possible D gene (7 bases). The sequenced sample was memory CD4+ T cells from blood. The CDR3 loop reads CASKDPQGGSYEQYF. The CDR3 nucleotides read TGTGCCAGCAAGGATCCCCAGGGGGGCTCCTACGAGCAGTACTTC.